These T cell receptor beta chains were read from a single sample in a study of blood T cell repertoires in COVID-19. Using immunoSEQ multiplex PCR, the repertoire was profiled, and TCRdb retains in-frame clones only, with some absent. The table has 200,000 to 250,000 clones, 84% seen once. The sample consisted of peripheral blood. Receptors originate from a woman older than 75 with COVID-19, enrolled during active disease. The CDR3 runs from the conserved cysteine through the conserved F or W. D genes are given only for firm matches. For some rows the clone size is stated as once, few or many, or as a class when expanded; others skip it.

V: TRBV18
J: TRBJ2-7
size: once
D: -
DNA: TGTGCCAGCTCAAAACAGACCTCCTACGAGCAGTACTTC
CDR3: CASSKQTSYEQYF

V: TRBV12-5
J: TRBJ2-2
size: many
D: TRBD1
DNA: TGTGCTAGTGATCCGGGACAGGGCTTCACCGGGGAGCTGTTTTTT
CDR3: CASDPGQGFTGELFF

V: TRBV18
J: TRBJ2-2
size: once
D: TRBD2
DNA: TGTGCCAGCTCACCACTCGGACTAGCGGGAACCGGGGAGCTGTTTTTT
CDR3: CASSPLGLAGTGELFF

V: TRBV28
J: TRBJ1-1
size: -
D: TRBD1
DNA: TGTGCCAGCATAAGGACAGGGAGTTTCCCTGAAGCTTTCTTT
CDR3: CASIRTGSFPEAFF

V: TRBV6-5
J: TRBJ2-2
size: -
D: TRBD2
DNA: TGTGCCGGAGCGGGGGGGGCGAACACCGGGGAGCTGTTTTTT
CDR3: CAGAGGANTGELFF

V: TRBV5-1
J: TRBJ2-7
size: few
D: -
DNA: TGCGCCAGCAGCGGTACAGGGGGGGACTACGAGCAGTACTTC
CDR3: CASSGTGGDYEQYF

V: TRBV4-1
J: TRBJ2-7
size: -
D: TRBD1
DNA: TGCGCCAGCAGCCCTCGACAGGGGTTCCACGAGCAGTACTTC
CDR3: CASSPRQGFHEQYF

V: TRBV29-1
J: TRBJ2-1
size: -
D: TRBD1
DNA: TGCAGCGTCGCCGGGACAGGGCGAGGTCATAGTGAGCAGTTCTTC
CDR3: CSVAGTGRGHSEQFF

V: TRBV5-4
J: TRBJ2-7
size: -
D: TRBD1
DNA: TGTGCCAGCACCCCGGACAGGACCAACGAGCAGTACTTC
CDR3: CASTPDRTNEQYF

V: TRBV5-1
J: TRBJ1-6
size: -
D: -
DNA: TGCGCCAGCAGCTTGGCCGAACAGTTTGCACCCCTCCACTTT
CDR3: CASSLAEQFAPLHF